This TCR beta chain was found in a study of control samples from healthy donors and cancer patients. The method was immunoSEQ multiplex PCR; TCRdb's version includes in-frame clones alone and lacks a portion of them. The data show approximately 170,000 clones, with around 90% seen just once and roughly 0.7% held by the top ten. The CDR3 sequence is 15 residues long. V lost 5 bases and J lost 4, with 17 bases in between. Germline V gene lookup returns CDR1 MNHEY and CDR2 SMNVEV (reference sequence). The origin of this receptor is a woman in her 30s in good health. This chain uses TRBV27 with TRBJ2-5; maybe TRBD2 (6 bases). The sample was blood. DNA of the CDR3: TGTGCCAGCAGTCCCCTAAGGTGGGAGGCAGAGACCCAGTACTTC. This codes for CASSPLRWEAETQYF.